Following are 15 T cell receptor beta chains from one sample sequenced in a study of T cell responses to AZD1222 COVID-19 vaccine. Profiling relied on immunoSEQ multiplex PCR, and the TCRdb table lists in-frame clones only, not all of them. Of about 130,000 clones in the sample, just under 95% were seen once. Sequenced material: peripheral blood, taken 28 days after the second AZD1222 dose. These receptors were collected from an adult who received the AZD1222 COVID-19 vaccine.

The DNA of the CDR3 is TGTGCCAGCAGTTCAGCGGGGGGCCCTCCCGTGAACACCGGGGAGCTGTTTTTT. The encoded protein is CASSSAGGPPVNTGELFF. This rearrangement joins TRBV27 to TRBJ2-2, with 9 nucleotides matching TRBD2. There are 18 residues in the CDR3. V shed 4 bases and J 1 base; nucleotides not matched to a gene: 10. CDR1 and CDR2 (germline): MNHEY, SMNVEV (reference sequence).

The V and J genes are TRBV29-1 and TRBJ2-7, with 12 bases lining up with TRBD2. The CDR3 runs to 13 residues. From germline, CDR1 is SQVTM and CDR2 ANQGSEA. V lost 7 bases, J lost 8 bases, and 9 bases stayed unmatched. The CDR3 region has the DNA TGCAGCGCCAGGACTAGCGGGATAACTCAGCAGTACTTC. Amino acids: CSARTSGITQQYF.

The chain is built from TRBV7-8 and TRBJ2-7; D not certain. Trimming left V 5 bases short and J 4 bases short, with 15 bases between. The CDR3 has 14 amino acids. From germline, CDR1 is SGHVS and CDR2 FQNEAQ. The CDR3 is CASSQLGVRYEQYF. The CDR3 region has the DNA TGTGCCAGCAGCCAGCTTGGAGTTCGGTACGAGCAGTACTTC.

The chain links TRBV4-2 to TRBJ2-5; TRBD2 might be the D (6 bases). There are 19 residues in the CDR3. Trimming removed 0 bases from V and 4 bases from J, with 24 bases in between. Germline V lookup: CDR1 LGHNA, CDR2 YNFKEQ. CDR3 DNA: TGTGCCAGCAGCCAAGAACCCAAATTGACTAGGGGAAATCGAGAGACCCAGTACTTC. Its translation: CASSQEPKLTRGNRETQYF.

The chain links TRBV7-2 to TRBJ1-6; 9 nucleotides match TRBD1. The germline V gene has CDR1 SGHTA and CDR2 FQGNSA. The V segment lost 5 bases and the J segment 8 bases; nucleotides outside the gene matches: 1. The CDR3 is 13 amino acids. The CDR3 loop reads CASSRTGDSPLHF. CDR3 bases: TGTGCCAGCAGCCGGACAGGGGATTCACCCCTCCACTTT.

The gene calls are TRBV7-2 and TRBJ2-1, with 7 nucleotides matching TRBD2. CDR3 size: 14 residues. CDR1 and CDR2 from the germline V gene are SGHTA and FQGNSA. The junction had 8 bases not matched to a gene; V was cut back by 6 bases and J by 6 bases. The CDR3 reads CASSPTGGINEQFF. The DNA of the CDR3 is TGTGCCAGCAGTCCCACGGGGGGTATCAATGAGCAGTTCTTC.

V and J are TRBV6-2 or TRBV6-3 and TRBJ2-7, with TRBD2 matching over 10 bases. From germline, CDR1 is MNHEY and CDR2 SVGEGT. This CDR3 contains 15 residues. The J segment lost 3 bases and the V segment lost 0 bases, leaving 2 bases of the junction unmatched. The CDR3, as DNA: TGTGCCAGCAGTTACTCGGGACTAGCGAACTACGAGCAGTACTTC. Translating it yields CASSYSGLANYEQYF.

J is TRBJ2-2 and V is TRBV4-1; D may be TRBD2 (5 bases). The V end lost 0 bases, the J end lost 6 bases, and 17 bases lay between the germline ends. Per germline, CDR1 MGHRA and CDR2 YSYEKL. The CDR3 extends over 17 amino acids. CDR3 sequence: CASSQDLARYRPGELFF. CDR3 sequence (DNA): TGCGCCAGCAGCCAAGACCTAGCTAGATACCGGCCCGGGGAGCTGTTTTTT.

This sequence joins TRBV6-2 or TRBV6-3 and TRBJ1-2, with D maybe TRBD1 (6 bases). Trimming took off 6 bases at V and 3 bases at J, with 20 bases between the two ends. Germline V gene lookup returns CDR1 MNHEY and CDR2 SVGEGT. CDR3 length: 16 amino acids. The CDR3 reads CASSPAPGAGDYGYTF. The CDR3 DNA is TGTGCCAGCAGCCCCGCCCCAGGGGCTGGCGACTATGGCTACACCTTC.

This clone was seen a handful of times. This chain uses TRBV29-1 with TRBJ2-7, with D possibly TRBD2 on 6 matching bases. The germline V and J ends were trimmed by 3 bases and 0 bases, with 12 bases remaining between them. This CDR3 comprises 14 residues. Germline CDR1 and CDR2: SQVTM and ANQGSEA. This CDR3 reads CSVDGAGSSYEQYF. CDR3 sequence (DNA): TGCAGCGTTGACGGAGCGGGTAGCTCCTACGAGCAGTACTTC.

This clone was counted once. The V call is TRBV7-3, the J call TRBJ1-1, with no clear D. Germline lookup yields CDR1 SGHTA and CDR2 FQGTGA. V shed 5 bases and J shed 1 base, with 11 bases lying between them. This CDR3 is built from 14 residues. CDR3 amino acids: CASSLVGSNTEAFF. CDR3 DNA: TGTGCCAGCAGCCTAGTTGGCTCGAACACTGAAGCTTTCTTT.

This chain uses TRBV7-6 with TRBJ2-2; D remains ambiguous. The CDR3 loop spans 15 amino acids. Germline V CDR1 and CDR2: SGHVS, FNYEAQ. Deletions cut 1 base from V and 0 bases from J, with 6 bases between. The CDR3 loop is CASSLVQTNTGELFF. The CDR3 bases are TGTGCCAGCAGCTTAGTTCAGACGAACACCGGGGAGCTGTTTTTT.

The chain joins TRBV7-3 to TRBJ2-2; 8 nucleotides line up with TRBD2. This CDR3 comprises 16 residues. Germline lookup yields CDR1 SGHTA and CDR2 FQGTGA. V shed 2 bases and J 6 bases; nucleotides not matched to a gene: 8. The CDR3 bases are TGTGCCAGCAGCTTACTTCCCAGCGGGAGTGCCGGGGAGCTGTTTTTT. Translating gives CASSLLPSGSAGELFF.

The chain recombines TRBV7-9 with TRBJ2-7; D uncertain. V was shortened by 4 bases and J by 3 bases, with 7 bases between the two germline ends. CDR3 length: 12 amino acids. The V gene's germline CDR1 is SEHNR and CDR2 FQNEAQ (reference sequence). CDR3 protein: CASSSLGYEQYF. CDR3 bases: TGTGCCAGCAGCTCCCTTGGCTACGAGCAGTACTTC.

This chain connects TRBV15 to TRBJ1-5; D not resolved. The CDR3 contains 18 residues. Trimming removed 0 bases at V and 2 bases at J, with 17 bases between. Germline CDR1 reads LNHNV; CDR2 reads YYDKDF (reference sequence). The CDR3: CATSRDSNTGIGNQPQHF. Written as DNA, the CDR3 is TGTGCCACCAGCAGAGATTCTAACACGGGGATAGGCAATCAGCCCCAGCATTTT.